The 18 T cell receptor beta chains below were found in one sample sequenced in a study of beta chain features in type 1 diabetes. Study results and caveats: Type 1 diabetes patients had TCRB CDR3s that were shorter (moderately but significantly so) in all four CD4+ subsets.

Antigens of these TCRs are unknown. Isolated RNA was reverse transcribed in full, so expressed TCRB transcripts were sequenced. Using immunoSEQ multiplex PCR, the repertoire was profiled, and TCRdb retains in-frame clones only, with some absent. The table shows around 100,000 clones, with 25% to 35% occurring only once. Sequencing was carried out using central memory CD4+ T cells from blood. These receptors all stem from a woman aged 18-29 years with type 1 diabetes.

Only a few counts were recorded for this clone. The rearrangement uses TRBV7-2 and TRBJ2-1; no clear D gene. Trimming took off 3 bases at V and 9 bases at J, with 9 bases between the two ends. CDR1 and CDR2 (germline): SGHTA, FQGNSA. This CDR3 contains 12 residues. Here the CDR3 reads CASSFLMAEQFF. The CDR3 nucleotides read TGTGCCAGCAGCTTCCTGATGGCTGAGCAGTTCTTC.

This clone was picked up a small number of times. The chain couples TRBV14 to TRBJ2-1; possibly TRBD2 for D (5 bases). This CDR3 contains 12 residues. Deletions cut 6 bases from V and 7 bases from J, with 10 bases between. Germline V gene sequence: CDR1 SGHDN, CDR2 FVKESK. Here the CDR3 DNA reads TGTGCCAGCAGGGGAAGAGGGAATGAGCAGTTCTTC. This gives the protein CASRGRGNEQFF.

In its sample, this clone was seen a few times. The chain employs TRBV4-1 and TRBJ2-1; tentative D call: TRBD2 (5 bases). Germline CDR1 reads MGHRA; CDR2 reads YSYEKL. The V end was cut by 4 bases, the J end by 4 bases, with 8 bases between. The CDR3 is made up of 13 amino acids. CDR3 protein: CASSLEGYNEQFF. CDR3 in DNA: TGCGCCAGCAGCCTCGAGGGTTACAATGAGCAGTTCTTC.

This clone was counted only a few times. The rearrangement joins TRBV5-1 to TRBJ1-1, with D hard to call. The CDR3 runs to 16 residues. V dropped 5 bases and J dropped 0 bases, with 17 bases sitting between them. The V gene's germline CDR1 is SGHRS and CDR2 YFSETQ. CDR3 residues: CASRPQGRGMNTEAFF. CDR3 coding DNA: TGCGCCAGCAGGCCCCAAGGGCGCGGGATGAACACTGAAGCTTTCTTT.

The chain links TRBV4-1 to TRBJ1-6; D is undetermined. The CDR3 totals 14 residues. Germline V lookup: CDR1 MGHRA, CDR2 YSYEKL. Trimming removed 0 bases from V and 9 bases from J, with 9 bases in between. The CDR3 loop reads CASSQDPSGSPLHF. The CDR3 nucleotides read TGCGCCAGCAGCCAAGATCCCTCGGGTTCACCCCTCCACTTT.

The chain employs TRBV7-2 and TRBJ2-3; 9 bases are shared with TRBD1. V shed 4 bases, J shed 4 bases, and the junction held 6 bases outside the gene matches. CDR1 is SGHTA, CDR2 FQGNSA, per germline. The CDR3 runs to 15 residues. The CDR3 sequence is CASSSMGQGPDTQYF. For the CDR3, the DNA is TGTGCCAGCAGCTCCATGGGACAGGGTCCAGATACGCAGTATTTT.

This clone has more than one count but fewer than ten. The genes are TRBV4-2 and TRBJ2-1, with 8 bases matching TRBD2. The CDR3 is 16 residues long. V lost 3 bases and J lost 0; bases outside the gene matches: 4. Germline lookup yields CDR1 LGHNA and CDR2 YNFKEQ. Here the CDR3 DNA reads TGTGCCAGCAGCCAGCAGCGGGGGAGCTCCTACAATGAGCAGTTCTTC. This translates into CASSQQRGSSYNEQFF.

This clone turned up a few times. The V and J genes are TRBV28 and TRBJ1-3; 9 positions agree with TRBD1. CDR3 length: 12 residues. Germline CDR1 is MDHEN and CDR2 is SYDVKM. With V trimmed by 6 bases and J by 7 bases, 1 base remained unmatched. CDR3 in DNA: TGTGCCAGCAGACAGGGGGCGAACACCATATATTTT. This codes for CASRQGANTIYF.

The chain combines TRBV5-4 with TRBJ2-7; 8 positions match TRBD2. Germline trimming cut 4 bases from V and 7 bases from J; bases unmatched to any gene: 13. CDR3 length: 15 amino acids. Germline assignment: CDR1 SGHNT and CDR2 YYREEE (reference sequence). The CDR3 sequence: CASSQGDRLAREQYF. CDR3 nucleotides: TGTGCCAGCAGCCAAGGTGACCGACTAGCGCGGGAGCAGTACTTC.

CDR3 in DNA: TGCGCCAGCAGCCCGGGACTAGACTCCTACAATGAGCAGTTCTTC. Translated, it gives CASSPGLDSYNEQFF. The genes are TRBV5-1 and TRBJ2-1, with TRBD2 identical over 8 bases. Germline CDR1 is SGHRS and CDR2 is YFSETQ. The CDR3 has 15 residues. V lost 4 bases and J lost 0; bases outside the gene matches: 3.

There are a few counts of this clone. The chain joins TRBV5-4 to TRBJ2-3; D not certain. Trimming pared 2 bases from V and 3 bases from J, leaving 4 bases between. The CDR3 sequence is 12 residues long. CDR1 SGHNT and CDR2 YYREEE come from the germline V gene (reference sequence). In nucleotides, the CDR3 is TGTGCCAGCAGCTTTCCAACAGATACGCAGTATTTT. This codes for CASSFPTDTQYF.

The chain is built from TRBV7-9 and TRBJ2-1; D might be TRBD2 (5 bases). Trimming removed 5 bases from V and 0 bases from J, with 11 bases in between. In germline, CDR1 is SEHNR, CDR2 FQNEAQ (reference sequence). The CDR3 runs 15 residues. In DNA, the CDR3 is TGTGCCAGCAGCGCTAGAGGGAGCTCCTACAATGAGCAGTTCTTC. As protein: CASSARGSSYNEQFF.

This clone was seen many times. The V call is TRBV5-1, the J call TRBJ2-1; a weak D match, TRBD2 (5 bases). Germline CDR1 reads SGHRS; CDR2 reads YFSETQ. Trimming cost V 4 bases and J 11 bases, with 16 bases left between them. CDR3 length: 13 amino acids. The CDR3 sequence: CASSTEGQAKQFF. For the CDR3, the DNA is TGCGCCAGCAGCACAGAGGGTCAGGCAAAGCAGTTCTTC. Drawing the rest from reference TRBV5-1 and TRBJ2-1, the complete variable domain is KAGVTQTPRYLIKTRGQQVTLSCSPISGHRSVSWYQQTPGQGLQFLFEYFSETQRNKGNFPGRFSGRQFSNSRSEMNVSTLELGDSALYLCASSTEGQAKQFFGPGTRLTVL.

The chain couples TRBV5-5 to TRBJ2-3, with 15 bases fitting TRBD2. The CDR3 is made up of 18 amino acids. Germline CDR1 SGHKS, CDR2 YYEKEE (reference sequence). After removal of 4 bases from V and 0 bases from J, the junction contained 6 bases not matched to a gene. In nucleotides, the CDR3 is TGTGCCAGCAGCACTGGACTAGCGGGAGGGGCGAGCACAGATACGCAGTATTTT. It yields the protein CASSTGLAGGASTDTQYF.

J is TRBJ2-7 and V is TRBV30; weak D call: TRBD2 (5 bases). The V gene lost 1 base and the J gene lost 4 bases, with 8 bases spanning the gap. The CDR3 is 12 amino acids. Germline V CDR1 and CDR2: GTSNPN, SVGIG (reference sequence). The CDR3 DNA reads as TGTGCCTGGAGTGCTAGCTCTTACGAGCAGTACTTC. It encodes CAWSASSYEQYF.

This chain connects TRBV29-1 to TRBJ1-3; TRBD1 might be the D (5 bases). Germline lookup yields CDR1 SQVTM and CDR2 ANQGSEA. CDR3 length: 13 amino acids. Between the trimmed V and J ends, which lost 4 bases and 0 bases, there was a span of 7 bases. The DNA of the CDR3 is TGCAGCGTTGGGGACTACTCTGGAAACACCATATATTTT. Residues: CSVGDYSGNTIYF.

This clone was detected only a few times. The chain is built from TRBV5-1 and TRBJ2-1; 7 positions agree with TRBD1. This CDR3 has 14 amino acids. Trimming cost V 3 bases and J 5 bases; bases outside gene matches: 5. Germline assignment: CDR1 SGHRS and CDR2 YFSETQ. CDR3 sequence reads: CASSSGQRDNEQFF. The CDR3 DNA follows: TGCGCCAGCAGCTCGGGACAGAGAGACAATGAGCAGTTCTTC.

The gene calls are TRBV10-3 and TRBJ2-7; 7 bases are shared with TRBD1. Germline loops: CDR1 ENHRY, CDR2 SYGVKD. The CDR3 length is 13 residues. The CDR3 spells CAISESGDSPGPV. The CDR3 region has the DNA TGTGCCATCAGTGAGTCCGGGGACAGTCCGGGGCCGGTC.